This T cell receptor (beta chain) was obtained from a study of T-cell memory formation after mild COVID-19. Study-wide results and limits: Researchers could not confirm that second-wave clones peaking on day 37 targeted SARS-CoV-2.

There are 15 residues in the CDR3. After removal of 3 bases from V and 3 bases from J, the junction contained 7 bases not matched to a gene. From germline, CDR1 is SGHRS and CDR2 YFSETQ. This clonotype was seen a few times. The antigen is unknown. Constant-segment-primed 5'RACE gave TCR alpha and TCR beta cDNA libraries with sample barcodes and UMIs. TCRdb independently ran MiXCR on the 5' RACE reads; one entry per CDR3 protein. The sample includes under 700,000 distinct CDR3 sequences, roughly 22% of them seen just once. V and J are TRBV5-1 and TRBJ2-7, with TRBD1 identical over 9 bases. Sequencing was done on a sample of PBMCs or a T cell subset sorted from them (not recorded which). The receptor comes from an adult woman who had mild COVID-19 (a few samples of this study predate the infection). Cell type and time point are not known. CDR3: CASSWDRARGYEQYF. CDR3 DNA sequence: TGCGCCAGCAGCTGGGACAGGGCCCGGGGCTACGAGCAGTACTTC. Full variable domain (rest looked up from reference TRBV5-1 and TRBJ2-7): KAGVTQTPRYLIKTRGQQVTLSCSPISGHRSVSWYQQTPGQGLQFLFEYFSETQRNKGNFPGRFSGRQFSNSRSEMNVSTLELGDSALYLCASSWDRARGYEQYFGPGTRLTVT.